This TCR beta chain was captured by sequencing in a study of cytomegalovirus exposure and HLA in healthy donors. Study-level points and caveats: TCR sequences were mostly rare, though some public TCRs occurred in many donors. A later analysis linked 15,000 to 20,000 TCR beta sequences to HLA alleles at 0.05 false discovery rate.

The CDR3 is 12 amino acids. V was cut by 8 bases and J by 5 bases, with 10 bases left in between. CDR1 is SGHTA and CDR2 is FQGNSA in the germline V gene. This clone has only one observation. The antigen is undetermined. The PCR ran on 60 Vbeta and 13 Jbeta primers. Original processing methods: An analysis that came later counted 80 million or so unique TCR beta chains, roughly 11 million shared. Generated by immunoSEQ multiplex PCR, the TCRdb table keeps only in-frame clones and is missing some. V, J and clone size are those of that table, while D and trimming were read from the DNA. In the table there are about 52,000 clones, around 70% of which are singletons.

The sample was PBMCs. The chain combines TRBV7-2 with TRBJ2-1, with D perhaps matching TRBD2 (6 bases). The sequence was collected from a woman in her fifties or sixties in good health and CMV-seronegative. In nucleotides, the CDR3 is TGTGCCAGCTCTCGGGGGAACAATGAGCAGTTCTTC. It specifies CASSRGNNEQFF.